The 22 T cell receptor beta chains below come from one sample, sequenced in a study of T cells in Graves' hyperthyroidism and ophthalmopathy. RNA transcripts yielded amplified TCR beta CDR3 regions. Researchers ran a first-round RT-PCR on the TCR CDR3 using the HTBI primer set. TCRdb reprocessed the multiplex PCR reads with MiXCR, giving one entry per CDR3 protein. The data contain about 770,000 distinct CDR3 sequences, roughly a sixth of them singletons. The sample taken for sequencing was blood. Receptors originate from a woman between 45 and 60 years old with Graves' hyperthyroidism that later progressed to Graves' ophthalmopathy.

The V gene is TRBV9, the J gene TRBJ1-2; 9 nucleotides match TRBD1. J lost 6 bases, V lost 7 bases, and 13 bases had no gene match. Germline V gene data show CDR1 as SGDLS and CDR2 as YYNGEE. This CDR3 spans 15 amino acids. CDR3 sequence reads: CASANWDRARHGYTF. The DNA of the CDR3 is TGTGCCAGCGCCAACTGGGACAGGGCAAGACATGGCTACACCTTC.

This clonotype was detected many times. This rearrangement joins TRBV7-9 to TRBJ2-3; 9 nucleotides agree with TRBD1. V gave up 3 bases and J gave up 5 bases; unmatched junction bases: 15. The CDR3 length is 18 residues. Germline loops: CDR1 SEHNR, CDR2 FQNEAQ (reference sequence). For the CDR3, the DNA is TGTGCCAGCAGCTTTACCTTCCTCGGGACAGGGTTTGGAGATACGCAGTATTTT. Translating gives CASSFTFLGTGFGDTQYF.

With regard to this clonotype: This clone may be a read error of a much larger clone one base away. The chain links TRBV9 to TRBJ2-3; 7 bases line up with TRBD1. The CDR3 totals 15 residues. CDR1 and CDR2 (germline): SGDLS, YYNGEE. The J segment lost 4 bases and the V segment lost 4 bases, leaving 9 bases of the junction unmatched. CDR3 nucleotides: TGTGCCAGCAGCTCCTCGACAGGGCTCCCAGATACGCAGTATTTT. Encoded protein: CASSSSTGLPDTQYF.

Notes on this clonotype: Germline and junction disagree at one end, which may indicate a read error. This CDR3 is CASNVRGGEGEQFF. The CDR3 DNA reads as TGTGCCAGCAACGTACGAGGAGGGGAAGGCGAGCAGTTCTTC. The chain recombines TRBV9 with TRBJ2-1; D is possibly TRBD2 (6 bases). CDR1 is SGDLS, CDR2 YYNGEE, per germline. The CDR3 covers 14 residues.

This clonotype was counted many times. The CDR3 reads CASSLEGGHHYNEQFF. CDR3 nucleotide sequence: TGTGCCAGCAGCTTAGAGGGGGGACACCACTACAATGAGCAGTTCTTC. The chain carries TRBV11-2 and TRBJ2-1; D may match TRBD1 or TRBD2 (6 bases each). V was trimmed by 0 bases and J by 3 bases, leaving 12 bases between them. There are 16 residues in the CDR3. Germline V lookup: CDR1 SGHAT, CDR2 FQNNGV.

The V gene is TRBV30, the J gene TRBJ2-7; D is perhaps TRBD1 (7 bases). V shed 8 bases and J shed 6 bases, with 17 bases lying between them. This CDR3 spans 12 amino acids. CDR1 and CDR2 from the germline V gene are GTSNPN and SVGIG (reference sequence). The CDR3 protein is CAGGGLTSEQYF. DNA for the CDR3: TGTGCCGGAGGGGGCCTTACATCCGAGCAGTACTTC.

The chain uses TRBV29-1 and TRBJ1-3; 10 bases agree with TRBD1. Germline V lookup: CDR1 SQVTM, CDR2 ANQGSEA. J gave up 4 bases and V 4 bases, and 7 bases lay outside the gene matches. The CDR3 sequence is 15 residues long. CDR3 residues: CSVGKGQGLGNTIYF. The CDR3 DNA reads TGCAGCGTTGGTAAGGGACAGGGGCTCGGAAACACCATATATTTT.

DNA of the CDR3: TGTGCCAGCAGTGCGAAACTAGGGGTGGGCTATGGCTACACCTTC. Encoded protein: CASSAKLGVGYGYTF. This chain links TRBV27 with TRBJ1-2; weak D call: TRBD1 (5 bases). Germline loops: CDR1 MNHEY, CDR2 SMNVEV (reference sequence). Trimming left V 5 bases short and J 4 bases short, with 17 bases between. The CDR3 is 15 residues long.

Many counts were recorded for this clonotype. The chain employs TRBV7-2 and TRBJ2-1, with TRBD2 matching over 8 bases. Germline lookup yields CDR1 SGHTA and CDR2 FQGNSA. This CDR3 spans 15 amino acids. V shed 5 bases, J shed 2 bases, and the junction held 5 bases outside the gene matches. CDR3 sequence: CASSRGLAAYNEQFF. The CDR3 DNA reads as TGTGCCAGCAGCCGAGGACTAGCCGCCTACAATGAGCAGTTCTTC.

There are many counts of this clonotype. CDR3 amino acids: CASTQTSTDTQYF. CDR3 in DNA: TGTGCCAGCACCCAGACTAGCACAGATACGCAGTATTTT. V usage is TRBV2 and J usage is TRBJ2-3; D unresolved. Between the trimmed V and J ends, which lost 7 bases and 0 bases, there was a span of 8 bases. This CDR3 is built from 13 residues. The V gene's germline CDR1 is SNHLY and CDR2 FYNNEI.

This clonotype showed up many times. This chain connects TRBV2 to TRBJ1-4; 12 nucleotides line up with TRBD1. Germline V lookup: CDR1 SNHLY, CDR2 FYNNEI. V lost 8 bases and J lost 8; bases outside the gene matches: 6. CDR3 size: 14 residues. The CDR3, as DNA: TGTGCCAGCGGGACAGGGGGCGTTCGGGAAAAACTGTTTTTT. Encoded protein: CASGTGGVREKLFF. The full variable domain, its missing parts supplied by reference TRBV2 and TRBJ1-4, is EPEVTQTPSHQVTQMGQEVILRCVPISNHLYFYWYRQILGQKVEFLVSFYNNEISEKSEIFDDQFSVERPDGSNFTLKIRSTKLEDSAMYFCASGTGGVREKLFFGSGTQLSVL.

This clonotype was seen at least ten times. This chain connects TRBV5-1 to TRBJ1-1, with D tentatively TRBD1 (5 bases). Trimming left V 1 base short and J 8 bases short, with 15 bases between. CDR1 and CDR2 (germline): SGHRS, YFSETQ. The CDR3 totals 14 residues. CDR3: CASSLSRATMEAFF. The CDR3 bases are TGCGCCAGCAGCTTGTCCAGGGCCACAATGGAAGCTTTCTTT.

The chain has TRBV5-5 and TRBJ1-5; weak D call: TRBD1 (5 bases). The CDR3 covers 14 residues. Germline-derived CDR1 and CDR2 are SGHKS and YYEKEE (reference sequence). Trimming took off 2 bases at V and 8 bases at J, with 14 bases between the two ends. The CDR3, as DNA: TGTGCCAGCAGCTTTCTGGCGGGAGGGGAGCCCCAGCATTTT. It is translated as CASSFLAGGEPQHF.

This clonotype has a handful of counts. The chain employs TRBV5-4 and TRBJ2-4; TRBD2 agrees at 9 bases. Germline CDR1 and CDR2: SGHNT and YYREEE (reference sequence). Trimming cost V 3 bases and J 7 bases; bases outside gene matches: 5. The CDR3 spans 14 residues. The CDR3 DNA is TGTGCCAGCAGCTATTACAGCGGGGGGAACATTCAGTACTTC. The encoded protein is CASSYYSGGNIQYF.

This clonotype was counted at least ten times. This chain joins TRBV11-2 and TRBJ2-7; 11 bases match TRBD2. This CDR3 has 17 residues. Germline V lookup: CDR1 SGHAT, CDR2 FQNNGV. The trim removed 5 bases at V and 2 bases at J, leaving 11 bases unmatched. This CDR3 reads CASSPPLAGGPTYEQYF. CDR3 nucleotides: TGTGCCAGCAGCCCTCCCTTAGCGGGGGGGCCTACCTACGAGCAGTACTTC.

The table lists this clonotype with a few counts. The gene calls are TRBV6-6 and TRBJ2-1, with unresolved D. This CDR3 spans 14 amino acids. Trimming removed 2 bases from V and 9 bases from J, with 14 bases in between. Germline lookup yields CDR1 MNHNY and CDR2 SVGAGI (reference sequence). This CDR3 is CASSYLSTLFEQFF. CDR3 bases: TGTGCCAGCAGTTACCTGAGCACCTTGTTTGAGCAGTTCTTC.

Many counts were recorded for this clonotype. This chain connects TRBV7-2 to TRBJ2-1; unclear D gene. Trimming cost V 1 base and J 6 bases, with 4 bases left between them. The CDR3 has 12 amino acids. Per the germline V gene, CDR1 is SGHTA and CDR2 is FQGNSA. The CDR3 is CASSLGFNEQFF. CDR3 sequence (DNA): TGTGCCAGCAGCTTAGGCTTCAATGAGCAGTTCTTC.

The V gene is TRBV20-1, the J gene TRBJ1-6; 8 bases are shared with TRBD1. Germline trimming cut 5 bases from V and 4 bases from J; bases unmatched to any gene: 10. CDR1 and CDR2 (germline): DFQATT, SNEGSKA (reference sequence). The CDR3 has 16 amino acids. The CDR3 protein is CSALWTGPKYNSPLHF. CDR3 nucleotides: TGCAGTGCTCTCTGGACAGGGCCGAAATATAATTCACCCCTCCACTTT.

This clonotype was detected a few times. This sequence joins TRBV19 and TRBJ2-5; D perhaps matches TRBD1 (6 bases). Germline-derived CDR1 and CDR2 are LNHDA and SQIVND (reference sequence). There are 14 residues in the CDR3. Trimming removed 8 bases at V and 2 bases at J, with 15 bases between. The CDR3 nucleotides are TGTGCCAGTGCTCGGACAGAAAGACAAGAGACCCAGTACTTC. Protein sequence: CASARTERQETQYF.

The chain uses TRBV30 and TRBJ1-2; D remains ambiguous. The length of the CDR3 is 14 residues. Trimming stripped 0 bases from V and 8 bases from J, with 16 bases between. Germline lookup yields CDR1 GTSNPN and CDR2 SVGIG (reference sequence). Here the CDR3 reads CAWSVQAAAKGYTF. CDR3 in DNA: TGTGCCTGGAGTGTACAAGCGGCTGCAAAGGGCTACACCTTC.

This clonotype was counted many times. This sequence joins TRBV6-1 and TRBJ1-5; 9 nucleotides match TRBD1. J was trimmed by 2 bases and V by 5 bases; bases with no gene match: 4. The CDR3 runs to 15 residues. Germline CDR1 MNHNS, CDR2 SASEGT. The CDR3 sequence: CASSLRQGGNQPQHF. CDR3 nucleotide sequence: TGTGCCAGCAGTTTACGACAGGGGGGCAATCAGCCCCAGCATTTT.

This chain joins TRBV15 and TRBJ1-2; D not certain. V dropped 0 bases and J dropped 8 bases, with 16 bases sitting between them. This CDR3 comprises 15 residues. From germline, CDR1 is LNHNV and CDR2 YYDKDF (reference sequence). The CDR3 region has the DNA TGTGCCACCAGCAGAGATTCCGCAGGAACCCGGGGCTACACCTTC. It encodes CATSRDSAGTRGYTF.